Described below is a single T cell receptor (beta chain) sequence and its context. This sample's time point: blood from clinic visit 5 months post-surgery; TSC patient then seizure free. These data are taken from a study of brain T cells in children with intractable seizures. TCRdb's table, derived via immunoSEQ multiplex PCR, lists solely in-frame clones and lacks some. The sample has approximately 330,000 clones; over 90% are singletons. The CDR3 is 14 residues long. V was clipped by 5 bases and J by 4 bases, with 15 bases between them. CDR1 is MDHEN and CDR2 is SYDVKM in the germline V gene. The sequence was obtained from a boy less than two years old with tuberous sclerosis and intractable seizures. The starting material was peripheral blood, obtained about 5 months after surgery. The chain links TRBV28 to TRBJ2-7, with D perhaps matching TRBD1 (6 bases). The CDR3 protein is CASSPGQPRYEQYF. The CDR3 DNA reads as TGTGCCAGCAGTCCGGGACAACCCAGGTACGAGCAGTACTTC. Variable domain in full (rest from reference TRBV28 and TRBJ2-7): DVKVTQSSRYLVKRTGEKVFLECVQDMDHENMFWYRQDPGLGLRLIYFSYDVKMKEKGDIPEGYSVSREKKERFSLILESASTNQTSMYLCASSPGQPRYEQYFGPGTRLTVT.